The present TCR beta chain was sequenced within a study of CD8 T cells in ankylosing spondylitis (dated by TCRdb to 2016 to 2017). Broadly, across the study: The study set out to find disease-linked TCR variants by profiling T cell receptor beta repertoires in ankylosing spondylitis patients and healthy donors. The whole study cohort included 108 healthy donors and 20 to 30 ankylosing spondylitis patients. Peripheral blood was sampled, and synovial fluid was also collected from ankylosing spondylitis patients.

The sequencing machine was an Illumina HiSeq 2500. TCR beta libraries were prepared by quantitative 5'-RACE with molecular barcodes. As for the authors' bioinformatics: To identify disease-linked TCR variants, a new computational method was used, one built on a probabilistic model of VDJ rearrangement. In-frame beta chains were kept once TCRdb had trimmed the public reads at Q25 with fastp and called clones with MiXCR. Merged by CDR3 protein, the rows form single entries marked with the most common genes and DNA. The authors' filters were not applied to this entry. The table for this sample lists around 770,000 distinct CDR3 sequences; 10% to 15% of them were counted only once. Of the sample, about 0.49% falls within the top ten clones. This clonotype was observed a handful of times. Its antigen specificity is not known. It has no much larger one-base neighbor in the sample; base qualities were not kept.

The trim is 2 bases for V and 4 bases for J, with a gap of 11 bases between the germline ends. According to the germline V gene (reference sequence), CDR1 reads DFQATT and CDR2 reads SNEGSKA. The cysteine opens and the phenylalanine closes a CDR3 of 13 amino acids. The kept DNA is CDR3 alone, 39 bases in frame from the first base. What the work shows at the level of the full study, not this receptor alone: Some of the motif variants had been reported before in the synovial fluid and blood of reactive arthritis patients, a finding that suggests common disease-initiation mechanisms. Blood from ankylosing spondylitis patients appeared to be characterized by a TCR beta motif composed of several highly homologous amino acid variants. The disease-linked clones had a CD8+ phenotype and were found at relatively low frequencies in peripheral blood. According to the report, matched synovial fluid samples from ankylosing spondylitis patients were significantly enriched for the disease-linked clones.

The clonotype originates from a male donor with ankylosing spondylitis. Specimen: blood, either unsorted or a sorted T cell fraction (not recorded which). The sequence joins TRBV20-1 to TRBJ2-5; the D gene remains uncertain. The CDR3 region: CSARSFALETQYF. The DNA sequence is given as TGCAGTGCTAGATCGTTTGCTTTAGAGACCCAGTACTTC.